This T cell receptor beta chain derives from a study of long-term antiretroviral therapy in people with HIV. Findings and caveats of the study: After ART, diversity increased yet remained lower than transplant donor controls.

Investigators performed immunoSEQ version v3.0 at survey level. The repertoire was sequenced with immunoSEQ multiplex PCR; TCRdb's copy has only in-frame clones and lacks some. The repertoire includes about 39,000 clones, 85% to 90% of them detected once, and about 5.7% sits in the top ten. On this clone itself: What it binds is unknown.

The CDR3 runs 17 residues. CDR1 and CDR2 from the germline V gene are SGDLS and YYNGEE. The trim removed 4 bases at V and 4 bases at J, leaving 10 bases unmatched. The rearrangement uses TRBV9 and TRBJ2-1; 11 bases are shared with TRBD2. This clonotype originated in a woman in her forties or fifties with HIV. This material consisted of unsorted PBMCs, taken 3.1 years after starting antiretroviral therapy. The CDR3 DNA reads TGTGCCAGCAGCCGAGCACTAGCGGGGGACCAATACAATGAGCAGTTCTTC. Translating gives CASSRALAGDQYNEQFF.